This TCR beta chain was captured in a study of cytomegalovirus exposure and HLA in healthy donors. TCRdb's table, derived via immunoSEQ multiplex PCR, lists solely in-frame clones and lacks some. The table has hundreds of thousands of clones, 87% seen once. Sequenced: PBMCs. The clonotype comes from a man aged 18-30 years in good health and CMV-seronegative.

The CDR3 spells CASSLAVGTVQETQYF. CDR3 coding DNA: TGCGCCAGCAGCTTGGCCGTAGGGACAGTCCAAGAGACCCAGTACTTC. The chain employs TRBV5-1 and TRBJ2-5, with 7 bases lining up with TRBD1. This CDR3 is 16 amino acids long. Germline CDR1 SGHRS, CDR2 YFSETQ. Trimming took 0 bases from V and 1 from J; bases not matched to a gene: 6.